The rows below give T cell receptor beta chains drawn from one sample of a study of immune evolution from preneoplasia to lung adenocarcinoma. Generated by immunoSEQ multiplex PCR, the TCRdb table keeps only in-frame clones and is missing some. The data hold 10,000 or so clones, with 75% to 90% observed a single time. Sequencing was done on a sample of FFPE minimally invasive lung adenocarcinoma tissue. These receptor sequences come from a person in their 70s with lung adenocarcinoma. The CDR3 runs from the conserved cysteine through the conserved F or W. D genes are given only for firm matches. Only some rows state a clone size, as once, few, many or a class for expanded clones.

v_gene	abundance	j_gene	d_gene	CDR3aa	CDR3nt
TRBV6-1	.	TRBJ1-3	.	CASRRSVSGNTIYF	TGTGCCAGCAGGAGGTCAGTCTCTGGAAACACCATATATTTT
TRBV7-2	.	TRBJ1-5	.	CASSSTGSNQPQHF	TGTGCCAGCAGCTCGACGGGTAGCAATCAGCCCCAGCATTTT
TRBV18	.	TRBJ1-1	.	CASSPNSNTEAFF	TGTGCCAGCTCACCAAATTCGAACACTGAAGCTTTCTTT
TRBV23-1	.	TRBJ1-5	.	CASSQPNQPQHF	TGCGCCAGCAGTCAACCAAATCAGCCCCAGCATTTT
TRBV29-1	once	TRBJ1-4	TRBD1	CSVHPNRGRREKLFF	TGCAGCGTTCATCCTAACAGGGGGCGTAGGGAAAAACTGTTTTTT
TRBV7-9	.	TRBJ1-6	.	CASSLPKGRNSPLHF	TGTGCCAGCAGCTTACCGAAGGGGCGGAATTCACCCCTCCACTTT
TRBV5-1	once	TRBJ2-1	TRBD2	CASSLGLGAGGEYNEQFF	TGCGCCAGCAGCTTGGGGTTAGGTGCGGGGGGAGAGTACAATGAGCAGTTCTTC
TRBV11-2	.	TRBJ1-1	TRBD1	CASSPRDRENTEAFF	TGTGCCAGCAGCCCGCGGGACAGGGAGAACACTGAAGCTTTCTTT
TRBV6-5	.	TRBJ1-1	.	CASSYSTWTEAFF	TGTGCCAGCAGTTACTCGACGTGGACTGAAGCTTTCTTT
TRBV29-1	.	TRBJ2-7	.	CSATEQGFEQYF	TGCAGCGCAACCGAACAGGGTTTCGAGCAGTACTTC
TRBV6-5	few	TRBJ2-7	.	CASRNSFSYEQYF	TGTGCCAGCAGAAACAGTTTCTCCTACGAGCAGTACTTC
TRBV19	.	TRBJ2-6	.	CASRVSITFVPGANVLTF	TGTGCCAGTAGAGTCAGTATCACCTTTGTACCAGGGGCCAACGTCCTGACTTTC
TRBV5-4	.	TRBJ1-2	.	CASSYVRGNYGYTF	TGTGCCAGCAGTTACGTACGGGGTAACTATGGCTACACCTTC
TRBV4-2	.	TRBJ2-1	TRBD2	CASTPNTSGVGVEQFF	TGTGCCAGCACCCCAAATACTAGCGGGGTTGGAGTTGAGCAGTTCTTC
TRBV9	.	TRBJ1-2	TRBD1	CASSRTGGRDGYTF	TGTGCCAGCAGTAGGACAGGGGGCAGGGATGGCTACACCTTC
TRBV5-4	.	TRBJ1-3	.	CASSLTPSGNTIYF	TGTGCCAGCAGCTTGACACCCTCTGGAAACACCATATATTTT
TRBV20-1	few	TRBJ2-5	.	CSAGEETQYF	TGCAGTGCTGGGGAGGAGACCCAGTACTTC
TRBV18	.	TRBJ1-5	.	CASSPSGPYSNQPQHF	TGTGCCAGCTCACCGTCAGGACCTTATAGCAATCAGCCCCAGCATTTT
TRBV5-1	.	TRBJ2-7	.	CASSLQADHLPYEQYF	TGCGCCAGCAGCTTGCAGGCAGACCATCTTCCTTACGAGCAGTACTTC
TRBV6-1	once	TRBJ2-7	TRBD1	CASSDATGSPYEQYF	TGTGCCAGCAGTGACGCGACAGGGTCTCCTTACGAGCAGTACTTC
TRBV5-4	.	TRBJ2-1	.	CASSLDGVPGNEQFF	TGTGCCAGCAGCTTGGACGGGGTCCCTGGGAATGAGCAGTTCTTC
TRBV6-6	.	TRBJ2-2	TRBD1	CASRQQGMGGELFF	TGTGCCAGCAGACAACAGGGGATGGGGGGGGAGCTGTTTTTT
TRBV7-8	.	TRBJ1-6	.	CASSSLRFISSYNSPLHF	TGTGCCAGCAGCTCTCTACGCTTTATTAGCTCCTATAATTCACCCCTCCACTTT
TRBV2	few	TRBJ1-2	TRBD1	CASSQGQRRSYTF	TGTGCCAGCAGCCAGGGACAGAGGAGAAGCTACACCTTC
TRBV6-1	once	TRBJ1-1	.	CASRAFLTQTEAFF	TGTGCCAGCAGGGCCTTTTTAACACAGACTGAAGCTTTCTTT
TRBV5-1	.	TRBJ1-4	.	CASSSTGLPNEKLFF	TGCGCCAGCAGCAGTACGGGACTGCCTAATGAAAAACTGTTTTTT
TRBV5-6	.	TRBJ1-1	.	CASSGRTVVLTEAFF	TGTGCCAGCAGCGGGAGGACAGTTGTCCTTACTGAAGCTTTCTTT
TRBV9	.	TRBJ1-1	TRBD1	CASSVGWGQGGSEAFF	TGTGCCAGCAGCGTAGGATGGGGACAGGGGGGGTCTGAAGCTTTCTTT
TRBV5-6	.	TRBJ1-2	TRBD1	CASSLRGRGFYGYTF	TGTGCCAGCAGCCTCAGGGGGCGCGGGTTCTATGGCTACACCTTC